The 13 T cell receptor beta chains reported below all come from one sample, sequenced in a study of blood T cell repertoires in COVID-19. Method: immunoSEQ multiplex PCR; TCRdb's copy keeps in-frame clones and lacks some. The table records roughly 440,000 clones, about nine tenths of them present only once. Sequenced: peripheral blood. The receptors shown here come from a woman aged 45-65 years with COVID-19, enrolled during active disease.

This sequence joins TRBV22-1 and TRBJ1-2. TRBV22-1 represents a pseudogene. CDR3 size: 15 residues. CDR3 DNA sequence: TGTCCTGGGAGCGCTCGTTTGGGAGCTAACTATGGCTACACCTTC. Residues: CPGSARLGANYGYTF.

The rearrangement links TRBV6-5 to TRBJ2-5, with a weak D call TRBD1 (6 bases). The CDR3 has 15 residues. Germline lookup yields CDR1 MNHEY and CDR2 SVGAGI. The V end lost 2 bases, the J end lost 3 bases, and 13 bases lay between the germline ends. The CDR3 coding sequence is TGTGCCAGCAGTTACGCCGGAGACAGGAAAGAGACCCAGTACTTC. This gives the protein CASSYAGDRKETQYF.

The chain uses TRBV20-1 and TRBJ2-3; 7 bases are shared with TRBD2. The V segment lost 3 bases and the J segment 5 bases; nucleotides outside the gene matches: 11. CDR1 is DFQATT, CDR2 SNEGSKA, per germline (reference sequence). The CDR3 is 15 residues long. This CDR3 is CSASGAGEFEDTQYF. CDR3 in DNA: TGCAGTGCTAGTGGGGCGGGGGAGTTCGAAGATACGCAGTATTTT.

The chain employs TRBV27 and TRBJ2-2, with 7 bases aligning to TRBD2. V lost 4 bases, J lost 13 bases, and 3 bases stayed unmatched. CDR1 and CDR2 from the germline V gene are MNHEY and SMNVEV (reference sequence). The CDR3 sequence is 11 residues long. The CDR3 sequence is CASSWGGGLFF. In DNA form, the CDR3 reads TGTGCCAGCAGTTGGGGGGGTGGGCTGTTTTTT.

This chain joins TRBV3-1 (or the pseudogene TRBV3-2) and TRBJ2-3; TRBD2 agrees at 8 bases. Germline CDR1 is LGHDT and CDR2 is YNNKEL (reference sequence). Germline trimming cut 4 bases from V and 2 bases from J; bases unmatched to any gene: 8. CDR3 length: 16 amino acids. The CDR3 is CASSRSGDAYTDTQYF. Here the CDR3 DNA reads TGTGCCAGCAGCCGTAGCGGGGATGCCTACACAGATACGCAGTATTTT.

CDR3: CATLPGHTLGYGYTF. The CDR3 nucleotides are TGTGCCACTCTACCGGGACACACCCTGGGCTATGGCTACACCTTC. The gene calls are TRBV10-3 and TRBJ1-2; tentatively, D is TRBD1 (6 bases). Looked up from germline, CDR1 is ENHRY and CDR2 is SYGVKD. The CDR3 is made up of 15 amino acids. V lost 10 bases and J 4 bases, leaving 22 bases between the germline ends.

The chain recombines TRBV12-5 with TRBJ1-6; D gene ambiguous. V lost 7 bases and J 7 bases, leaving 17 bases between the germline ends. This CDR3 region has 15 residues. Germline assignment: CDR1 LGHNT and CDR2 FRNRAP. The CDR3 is CASAAGYGPNSPLHF. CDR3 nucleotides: TGTGCTAGTGCCGCGGGGTACGGACCAAATTCACCCCTCCACTTT.

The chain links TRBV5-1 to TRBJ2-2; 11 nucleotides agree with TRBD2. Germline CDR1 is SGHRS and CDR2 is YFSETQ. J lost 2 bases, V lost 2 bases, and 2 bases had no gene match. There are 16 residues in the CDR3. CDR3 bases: TGCGCCAGCAGCTTCGGGACTAGCGGTAACACCGGGGAGCTGTTTTTT. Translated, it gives CASSFGTSGNTGELFF.

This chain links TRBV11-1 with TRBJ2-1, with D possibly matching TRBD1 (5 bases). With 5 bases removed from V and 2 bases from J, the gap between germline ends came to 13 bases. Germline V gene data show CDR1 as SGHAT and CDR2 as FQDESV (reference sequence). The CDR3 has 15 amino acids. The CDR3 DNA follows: TGTGCCAGCAGCCCCACAGGTTCCCCCTACAATGAGCAGTTCTTC. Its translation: CASSPTGSPYNEQFF. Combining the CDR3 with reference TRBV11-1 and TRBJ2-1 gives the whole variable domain EAEVAQSPRYKITEKSQAVAFWCDPISGHATLYWYRQILGQGPELLVQFQDESVVDDSQLPKDRFSAERLKGVDSTLKIQPAELGDSAMYLCASSPTGSPYNEQFFGPGTRLTVL.

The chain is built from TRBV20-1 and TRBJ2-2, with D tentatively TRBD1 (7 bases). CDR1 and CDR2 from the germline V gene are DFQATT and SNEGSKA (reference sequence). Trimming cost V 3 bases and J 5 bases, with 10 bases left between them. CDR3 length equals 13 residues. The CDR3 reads CSASAGGTGELFF. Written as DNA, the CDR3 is TGCAGTGCTAGTGCAGGGGGGACCGGGGAGCTGTTTTTT.

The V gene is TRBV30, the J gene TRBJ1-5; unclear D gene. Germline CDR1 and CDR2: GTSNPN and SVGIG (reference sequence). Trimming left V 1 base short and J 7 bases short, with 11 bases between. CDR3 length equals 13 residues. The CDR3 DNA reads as TGTGCCTGGAGTGGGAGTCTGGAACAGCCCCAGCATTTT. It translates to CAWSGSLEQPQHF.

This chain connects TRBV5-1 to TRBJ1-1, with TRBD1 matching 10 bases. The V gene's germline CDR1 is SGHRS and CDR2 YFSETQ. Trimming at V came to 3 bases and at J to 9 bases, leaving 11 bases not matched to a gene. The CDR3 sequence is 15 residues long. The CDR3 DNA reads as TGCGCCAGCAGCTCGGCCGGGACAGGGGTTCAGAAAGCTTTCTTT. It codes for CASSSAGTGVQKAFF. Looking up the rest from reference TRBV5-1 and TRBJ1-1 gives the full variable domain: KAGVTQTPRYLIKTRGQQVTLSCSPISGHRSVSWYQQTPGQGLQFLFEYFSETQRNKGNFPGRFSGRQFSNSRSEMNVSTLELGDSALYLCASSSAGTGVQKAFFGQGTRLTVV.

The CDR3 nucleotides are TGCGCCAGCGAGGGTGGAACCAACACTGAAGCTTTCTTT. It is translated as CASEGGTNTEAFF. V usage is TRBV5-1 and J usage is TRBJ1-1; D uncertain. Germline V CDR1 and CDR2: SGHRS, YFSETQ. The CDR3 covers 13 residues. The V gene lost 7 bases and the J gene lost 2 bases, with 12 bases spanning the gap.